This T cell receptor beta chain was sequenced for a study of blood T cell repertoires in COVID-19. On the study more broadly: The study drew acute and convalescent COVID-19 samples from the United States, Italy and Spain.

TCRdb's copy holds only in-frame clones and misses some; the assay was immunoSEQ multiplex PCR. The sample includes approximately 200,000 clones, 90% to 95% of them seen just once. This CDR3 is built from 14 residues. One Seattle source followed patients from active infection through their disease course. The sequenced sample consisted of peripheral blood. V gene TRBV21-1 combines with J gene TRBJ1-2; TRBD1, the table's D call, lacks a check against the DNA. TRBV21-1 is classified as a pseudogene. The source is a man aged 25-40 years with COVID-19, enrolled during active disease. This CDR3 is CASSISWPYYGYTF. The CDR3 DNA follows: TGTGCCAGCAGCATTTCCTGGCCCTACTATGGCTACACCTTC.